Listed here are 11 T cell receptor beta chains from one sample, sequenced in a study of response to subunit inactivated influenza vaccine. A single record per CDR3 protein comes from TCRdb applying MiXCR to the RT-PCR reads. The sample records approximately 230,000 distinct CDR3 sequences, over 9% being singletons. Sequences were derived from non-naive T cells sorted from PBMCs, sampled 14 days before vaccination. These receptors were collected from a man aged 50-59 years who received an inactivated influenza vaccine.

This clonotype has only a few counts. The CDR3 bases are TGTGCCAGCAGTACCGGGGAGGCCTATGGCTACACCTTC. The encoded protein is CASSTGEAYGYTF. The rearrangement links TRBV12-3 or TRBV12-4 to TRBJ1-2; D is unclear. The CDR3 sequence is 13 residues long. Between the trimmed V and J ends, which lost 5 bases and 4 bases, there was a span of 11 bases.

The table lists this clonotype with many counts. This chain uses TRBV12-3 or TRBV12-4 with TRBJ2-7, with D possibly TRBD2 on 7 matching bases. CDR3 size: 13 residues. V lost 3 bases and J 7 bases, leaving 13 bases between the germline ends. The CDR3 loop reads CASSLGGQGEQYF. The CDR3 DNA is TGTGCCAGCAGTTTGGGGGGGCAGGGGGAGCAGTACTTC.

The chain joins TRBV5-1 to TRBJ2-5, with TRBD1 matching 12 bases. The ends lost 0 bases at V and 4 bases at J; junction bases unmatched: 4. The CDR3 is made up of 16 amino acids. Germline V lookup: CDR1 SGHRS, CDR2 YFSETQ. The CDR3 DNA sequence: TGCGCCAGCAGCTTGGAGGGACAGGGGGCTGGAGAGACCCAGTACTTC. It encodes CASSLEGQGAGETQYF.

At least ten counts were recorded for this clonotype. This chain links TRBV24-1 with TRBJ2-1, with TRBD1 matching over 8 bases. CDR1 and CDR2 from the germline V gene are KGHDR and SFDVKD. The CDR3 totals 16 residues. V lost 7 bases, J lost 5 bases, and 12 bases stayed unmatched. The CDR3 loop is CATSSIRDRSDNEQFF. CDR3 bases: TGTGCCACCAGCTCAATCCGGGACAGGTCCGACAATGAGCAGTTCTTC.

At least ten counts were recorded for this clonotype. This sequence joins TRBV6-1 and TRBJ2-5; 7 bases line up with TRBD1. The CDR3 is 15 residues long. V lost 5 bases and J lost 2; bases outside the gene matches: 8. Looked up from germline, CDR1 is MNHNS and CDR2 is SASEGT. CDR3 in DNA: TGTGCCAGCAGTCGTTCCGGGACAGAACAAGAGACCCAGTACTTC. It codes for CASSRSGTEQETQYF.

This clonotype was counted a few times. The rearrangement links TRBV7-3 to TRBJ1-1, with a weak D call TRBD1 (6 bases). V was pared by 2 bases and J by 7 bases, with 14 bases between. Germline CDR1 reads SGHTA; CDR2 reads FQGTGA. This CDR3 has 14 residues. CDR3 region: CASSLGGGLSEAFF. The CDR3 region has the DNA TGTGCCAGCAGCTTAGGAGGGGGATTAAGTGAAGCTTTCTTT.

This clonotype was counted between two and nine times. The V and J genes are TRBV5-1 and TRBJ2-2, with D possibly being TRBD2 (6 bases). Per germline, CDR1 SGHRS and CDR2 YFSETQ. The V gene lost 4 bases and the J gene lost 4 bases, with 14 bases spanning the gap. The CDR3 sequence is 15 residues long. CDR3 sequence: CASSRGSGSTGELFF. The CDR3 DNA reads TGCGCCAGCAGCCGGGGGAGTGGAAGCACCGGGGAGCTGTTTTTT.

This clonotype showed up just once. An end of the junction differs from the germline gene, which may be a read error. The chain employs TRBV4-1 and TRBJ1-5, with D perhaps matching TRBD1 (6 bases). The CDR3 is 14 amino acids. Germline CDR1 MGHRA, CDR2 YSYEKL. DNA for the CDR3: TGCGCCAGCGGCCAGGGGCGTGGCAATCAGCCCCAGCATTTT. Amino acid sequence: CASGQGRGNQPQHF.

This clonotype has ten or more counts. The rearrangement uses TRBV29-1 and TRBJ2-2; tentative D call: TRBD1 (6 bases). Per germline, CDR1 SQVTM and CDR2 ANQGSEA. V lost 4 bases and J 7 bases, leaving 16 bases between the germline ends. CDR3 length: 14 residues. CDR3 residues: CSVANAGAVGELFF. The CDR3 region has the DNA TGCAGCGTTGCTAACGCAGGGGCCGTCGGGGAGCTGTTTTTT.

This rearrangement joins TRBV6-2 or TRBV6-3 to TRBJ1-1; D not resolved. Between the trimmed V and J ends, which lost 7 bases and 4 bases, there was a span of 13 bases. Germline CDR1 is MNHEY and CDR2 is SVGEGT. The CDR3 length is 13 residues. Here the CDR3 reads CASIDWVGTEAFF. CDR3 coding DNA: TGTGCCAGCATCGACTGGGTAGGCACTGAAGCTTTCTTT.

The chain carries TRBV11-3 and TRBJ2-4; D may be TRBD2 (5 bases). CDR3 length: 12 amino acids. Trimming took 4 bases from V and 8 from J, leaving 9 bases between them. Germline V lookup: CDR1 SGHNT, CDR2 YENEEA. The CDR3 protein is CASSSDGDIQYF. The CDR3 nucleotides read TGTGCCAGCAGCTCGGACGGGGACATTCAGTACTTC.